This T cell receptor (beta chain) came from a study of blood T cell repertoires in COVID-19. Study in general: Acute-phase and convalescent COVID-19 samples originated in the United States, Italy and Spain. PBMCs, B-cell-depleted T cells, or T cells were the source of the cDNA or gDNA that made up the material.

In the authors' workflow: Nucleated cell counts were estimated from reference gene primer amplification. TCRdb's copy holds only in-frame clones and misses some; the assay was immunoSEQ multiplex PCR. V and J calls and clone size are given by that table; D and trimming were obtained from the DNA. The sample has 120,000 to 150,000 clones; around 84% are singletons. Trimming removed 3 bases from V and 8 bases from J, with 19 bases in between. The CDR3 is 15 amino acids. Germline CDR1 is SNHLY and CDR2 is FYNNEI. The sample consisted of peripheral blood. V usage is TRBV2 and J usage is TRBJ1-2, with D perhaps TRBD1 (6 bases). The sequence came from a human donor in a cohort sampled during active COVID-19. CDR3 amino acids: CASSERKGVGGGYTF. As DNA, the CDR3 is TGTGCCAGCAGTGAGAGAAAGGGGGTCGGTGGAGGCTACACCTTC. Full variable domain (rest looked up from reference TRBV2 and TRBJ1-2): EPEVTQTPSHQVTQMGQEVILRCVPISNHLYFYWYRQILGQKVEFLVSFYNNEISEKSEIFDDQFSVERPDGSNFTLKIRSTKLEDSAMYFCASSERKGVGGGYTFGSGTRLTVV.